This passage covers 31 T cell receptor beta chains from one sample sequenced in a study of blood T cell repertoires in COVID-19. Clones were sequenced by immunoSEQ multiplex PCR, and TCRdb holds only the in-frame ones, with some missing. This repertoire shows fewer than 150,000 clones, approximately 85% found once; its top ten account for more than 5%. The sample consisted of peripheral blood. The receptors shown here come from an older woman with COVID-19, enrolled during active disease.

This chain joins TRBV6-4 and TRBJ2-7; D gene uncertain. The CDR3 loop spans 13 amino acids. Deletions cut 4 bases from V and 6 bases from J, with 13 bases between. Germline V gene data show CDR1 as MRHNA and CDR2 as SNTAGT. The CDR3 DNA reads TGTGCCAGCAGTGCCGAGGTAGCTTCCGAGCAGTACTTC. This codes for CASSAEVASEQYF.

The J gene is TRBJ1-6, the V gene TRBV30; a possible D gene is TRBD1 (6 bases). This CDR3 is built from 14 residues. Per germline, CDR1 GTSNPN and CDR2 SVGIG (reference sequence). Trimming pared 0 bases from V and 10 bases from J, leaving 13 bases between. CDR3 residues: CAWSVAGRGSPLHF. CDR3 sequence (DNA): TGTGCCTGGAGTGTAGCAGGGAGGGGGTCACCCCTCCACTTT.

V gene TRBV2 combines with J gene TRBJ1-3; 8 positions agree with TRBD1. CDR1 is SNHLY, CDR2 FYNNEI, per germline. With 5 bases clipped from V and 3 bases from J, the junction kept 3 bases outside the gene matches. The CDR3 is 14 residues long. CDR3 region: CASSTGGDGNTIYF. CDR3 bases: TGTGCCAGCAGTACAGGGGGAGATGGAAACACCATATATTTT.

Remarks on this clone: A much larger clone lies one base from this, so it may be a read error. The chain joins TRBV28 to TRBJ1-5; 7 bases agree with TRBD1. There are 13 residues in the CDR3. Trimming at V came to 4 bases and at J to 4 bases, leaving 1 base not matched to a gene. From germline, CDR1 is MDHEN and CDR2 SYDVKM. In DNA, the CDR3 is TGTGCCAGCAGTTCACAGGGGAATCAGCCCCAGCATTTT. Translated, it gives CASSSQGNQPQHF.

CDR3 region: CASSPDRPFQYGYTF. The CDR3 nucleotides are TGTGCCAGCAGTCCGGACAGACCCTTCCAATATGGCTACACCTTC. The rearrangement uses TRBV2 and TRBJ1-2; D possibly corresponds to TRBD1 (6 bases). CDR1 SNHLY and CDR2 FYNNEI come from the germline V gene. The CDR3 contains 15 residues. The V end was cut by 5 bases, the J end by 5 bases, with 18 bases between.

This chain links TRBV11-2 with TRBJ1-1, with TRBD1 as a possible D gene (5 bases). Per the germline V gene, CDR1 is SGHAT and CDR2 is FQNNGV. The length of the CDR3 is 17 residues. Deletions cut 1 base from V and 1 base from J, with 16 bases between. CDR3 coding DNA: TGTGCCAGCAGCTTAGTGCGGGGGAGGAGGCCGAACACTGAAGCTTTCTTT. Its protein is CASSLVRGRRPNTEAFF.

The CDR3 protein is CASSRDTGGETQYF. The CDR3 DNA reads as TGTGCCAGTAGTAGGGACACGGGGGGAGAGACCCAGTACTTC. The chain employs TRBV19 and TRBJ2-5; TRBD2 is a possible D gene (7 bases). Between the trimmed V and J ends, which lost 4 bases and 4 bases, there was a span of 13 bases. Germline CDR1 and CDR2: LNHDA and SQIVND (reference sequence). The CDR3 covers 14 residues.

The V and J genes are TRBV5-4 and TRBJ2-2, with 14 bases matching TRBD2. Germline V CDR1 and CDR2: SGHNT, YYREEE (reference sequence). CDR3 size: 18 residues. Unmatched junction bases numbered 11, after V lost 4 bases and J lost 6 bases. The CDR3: CASSQGLAGEITAGELFF. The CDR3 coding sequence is TGTGCCAGCAGCCAGGGACTAGCGGGGGAGATCACCGCCGGGGAGCTGTTTTTT. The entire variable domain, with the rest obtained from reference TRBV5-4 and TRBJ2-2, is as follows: ETGVTQSPTHLIKTRGQQVTLRCSSQSGHNTVSWYQQALGQGPQFIFQYYREEENGRGNFPPRFSGLQFPNYSSELNVNALELDDSALYLCASSQGLAGEITAGELFFGEGSRLTVL.

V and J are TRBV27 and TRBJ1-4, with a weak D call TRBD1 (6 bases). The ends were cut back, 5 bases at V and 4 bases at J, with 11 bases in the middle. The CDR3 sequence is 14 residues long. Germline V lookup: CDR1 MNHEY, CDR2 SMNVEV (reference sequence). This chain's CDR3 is CASSPTQGNEKLFF. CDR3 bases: TGTGCCAGCAGTCCGACACAGGGTAATGAAAAACTGTTTTTT.

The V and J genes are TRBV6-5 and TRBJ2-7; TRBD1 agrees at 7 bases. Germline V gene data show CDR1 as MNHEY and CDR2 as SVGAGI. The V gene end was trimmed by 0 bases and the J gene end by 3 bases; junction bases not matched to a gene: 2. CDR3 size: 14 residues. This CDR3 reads CASSYSHRGYEQYF. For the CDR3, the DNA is TGTGCCAGCAGTTACTCGCACAGGGGCTACGAGCAGTACTTC.

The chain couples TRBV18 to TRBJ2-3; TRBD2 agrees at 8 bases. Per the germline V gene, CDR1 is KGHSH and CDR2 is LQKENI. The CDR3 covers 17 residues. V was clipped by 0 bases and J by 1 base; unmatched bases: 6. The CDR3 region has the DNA TGTGCCAGCTCACCACCGCGGGGGGCTGGAGGCACAGATACGCAGTATTTT. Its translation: CASSPPRGAGGTDTQYF.

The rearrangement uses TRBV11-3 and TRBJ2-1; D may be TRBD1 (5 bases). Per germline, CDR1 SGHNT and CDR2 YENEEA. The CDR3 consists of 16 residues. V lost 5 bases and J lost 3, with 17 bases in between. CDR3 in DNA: TGTGCCAGCAGCCCATCCCTAGACAGTTTCTACAATGAGCAGTTCTTC. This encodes CASSPSLDSFYNEQFF.

Here the CDR3 reads CASSLEGIVDEQYF. CDR3 nucleotide sequence: TGTGCCAGCAGCTTGGAGGGGATTGTCGACGAGCAGTACTTC. The chain joins TRBV5-8 to TRBJ2-7; D possibly corresponds to TRBD1 (5 bases). Looked up from germline, CDR1 is SGHTS and CDR2 is YDEGEE. V gave up 0 bases and J gave up 5 bases, with 12 bases separating them. The CDR3 runs 14 residues.

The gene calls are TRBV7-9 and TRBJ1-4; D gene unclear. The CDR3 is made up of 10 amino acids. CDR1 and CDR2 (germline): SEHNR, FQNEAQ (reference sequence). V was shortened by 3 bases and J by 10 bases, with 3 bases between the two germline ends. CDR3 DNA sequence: TGTGCCAGCAGCTTCGGAAAACTGTTTTTT. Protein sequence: CASSFGKLFF.

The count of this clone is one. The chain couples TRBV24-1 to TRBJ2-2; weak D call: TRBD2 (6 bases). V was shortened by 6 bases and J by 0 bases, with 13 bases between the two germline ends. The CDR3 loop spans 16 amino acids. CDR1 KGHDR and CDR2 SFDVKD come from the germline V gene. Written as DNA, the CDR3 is TGTGCCACCAGTTGGGGCGGGGCGGCGAACACCGGGGAGCTGTTTTTT. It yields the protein CATSWGGAANTGELFF.

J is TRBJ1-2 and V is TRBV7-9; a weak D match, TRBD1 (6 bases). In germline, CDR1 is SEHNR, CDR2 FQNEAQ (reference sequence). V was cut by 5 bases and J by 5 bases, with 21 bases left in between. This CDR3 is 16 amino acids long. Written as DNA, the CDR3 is TGTGCCAGCAGCACCGGACAGTATATCAGGGCATATGGCTACACCTTC. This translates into CASSTGQYIRAYGYTF.

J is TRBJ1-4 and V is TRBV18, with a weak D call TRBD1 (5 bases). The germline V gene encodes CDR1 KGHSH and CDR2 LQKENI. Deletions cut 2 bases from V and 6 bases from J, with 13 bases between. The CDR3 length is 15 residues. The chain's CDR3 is CASSPGTGVYEKLFF. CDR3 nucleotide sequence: TGTGCCAGCTCACCAGGGACTGGTGTTTATGAAAAACTGTTTTTT.

The CDR3 loop reads CASSPRDRGINEQFF. DNA of the CDR3: TGTGCCAGCAGCCCCCGGGACAGGGGTATCAATGAGCAGTTCTTC. This chain joins TRBV5-4 and TRBJ2-1; 10 nucleotides line up with TRBD1. This CDR3 has 15 residues. Trimming took 4 bases from V and 6 from J; bases not matched to a gene: 7. Germline V gene lookup returns CDR1 SGHNT and CDR2 YYREEE (reference sequence).

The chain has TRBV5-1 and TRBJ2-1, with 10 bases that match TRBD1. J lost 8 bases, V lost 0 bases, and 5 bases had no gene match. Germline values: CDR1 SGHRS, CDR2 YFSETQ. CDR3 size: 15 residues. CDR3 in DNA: TGCGCCAGCAGCTTGGTTGGGACAGGGGAGGATGAGCAGTTCTTC. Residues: CASSLVGTGEDEQFF.

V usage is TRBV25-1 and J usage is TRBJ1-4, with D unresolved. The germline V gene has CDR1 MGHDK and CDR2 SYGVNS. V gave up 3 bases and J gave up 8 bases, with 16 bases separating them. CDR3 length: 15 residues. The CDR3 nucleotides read TGTGCCAGCAGTGACACATCGGGGAGCGGCGAAAAACTGTTTTTT. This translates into CASSDTSGSGEKLFF.

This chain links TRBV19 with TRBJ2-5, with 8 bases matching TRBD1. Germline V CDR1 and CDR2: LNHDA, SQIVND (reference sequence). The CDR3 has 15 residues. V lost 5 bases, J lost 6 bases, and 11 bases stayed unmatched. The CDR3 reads CASSPRTGIYQTQYF. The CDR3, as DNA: TGTGCCAGTAGTCCCCGGACAGGGATCTATCAGACCCAGTACTTC.

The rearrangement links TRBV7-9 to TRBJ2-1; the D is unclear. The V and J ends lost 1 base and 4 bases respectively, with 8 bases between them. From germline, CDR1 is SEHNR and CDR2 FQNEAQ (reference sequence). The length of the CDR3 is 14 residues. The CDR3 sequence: CASSLDLEYNEQFF. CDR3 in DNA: TGTGCCAGCAGCTTAGACTTAGAATACAATGAGCAGTTCTTC.

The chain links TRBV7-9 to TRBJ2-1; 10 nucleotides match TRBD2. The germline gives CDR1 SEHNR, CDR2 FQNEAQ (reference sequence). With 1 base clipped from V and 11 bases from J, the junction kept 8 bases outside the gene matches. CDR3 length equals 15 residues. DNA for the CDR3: TGTGCCAGCAGCTTAGTGTCCGAACTAGCGGGGAAGCAGTTCTTC. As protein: CASSLVSELAGKQFF.

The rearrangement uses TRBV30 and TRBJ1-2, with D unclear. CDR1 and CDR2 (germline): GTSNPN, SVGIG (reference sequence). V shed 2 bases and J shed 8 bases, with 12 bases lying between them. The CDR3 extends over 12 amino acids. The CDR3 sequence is CAWSLSSIGYTF. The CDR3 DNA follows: TGTGCCTGGAGTTTAAGCTCGATCGGCTACACCTTC.

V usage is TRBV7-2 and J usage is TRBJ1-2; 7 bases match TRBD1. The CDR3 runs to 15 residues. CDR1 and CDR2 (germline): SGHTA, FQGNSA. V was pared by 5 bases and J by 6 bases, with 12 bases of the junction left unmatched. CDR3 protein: CASSTRQGSVDGYTF. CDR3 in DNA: TGTGCCAGCAGCACGAGACAGGGTTCCGTAGATGGCTACACCTTC.

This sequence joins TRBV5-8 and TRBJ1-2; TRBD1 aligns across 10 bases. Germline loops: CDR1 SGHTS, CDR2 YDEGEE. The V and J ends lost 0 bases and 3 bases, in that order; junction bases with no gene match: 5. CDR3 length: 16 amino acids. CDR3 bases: TGTGCCAGCAGCTTGGCCCCGGGACAGGGGTACTATGGCTACACCTTC. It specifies CASSLAPGQGYYGYTF.

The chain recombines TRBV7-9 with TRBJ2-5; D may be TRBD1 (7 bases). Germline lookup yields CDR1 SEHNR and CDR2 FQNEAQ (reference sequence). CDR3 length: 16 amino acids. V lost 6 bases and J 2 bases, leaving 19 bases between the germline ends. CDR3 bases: TGTGCCAGCAGATCGATCAGGGGGGTTACACAAGAGACCCAGTACTTC. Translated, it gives CASRSIRGVTQETQYF.

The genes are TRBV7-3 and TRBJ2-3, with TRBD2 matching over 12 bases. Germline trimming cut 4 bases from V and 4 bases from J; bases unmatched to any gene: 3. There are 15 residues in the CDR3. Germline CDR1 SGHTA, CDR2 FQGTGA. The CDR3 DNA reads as TGTGCCAGCAGCTATGGACTAGCGGGGCCAGATACGCAGTATTTT. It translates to CASSYGLAGPDTQYF. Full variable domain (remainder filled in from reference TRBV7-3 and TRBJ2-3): GAGVSQTPSNKVTEKGKYVELRCDPISGHTALYWYRQSLGQGPEFLIYFQGTGAADDSGLPNDRFFAVRPEGSVSTLKIQRTERGDSAVYLCASSYGLAGPDTQYFGPGTRLTVL.

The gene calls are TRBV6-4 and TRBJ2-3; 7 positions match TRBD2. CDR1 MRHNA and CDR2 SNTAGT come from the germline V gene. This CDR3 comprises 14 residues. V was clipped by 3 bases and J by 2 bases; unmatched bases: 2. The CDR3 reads CASSEAGTTDTQYF. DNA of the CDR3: TGTGCCAGCAGTGAAGCGGGAACCACAGATACGCAGTATTTT.

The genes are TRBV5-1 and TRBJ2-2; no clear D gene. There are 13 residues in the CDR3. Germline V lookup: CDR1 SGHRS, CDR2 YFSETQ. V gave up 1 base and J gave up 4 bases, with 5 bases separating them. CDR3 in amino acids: CASSLPSTGELFF. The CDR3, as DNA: TGCGCCAGCAGCTTGCCGAGCACCGGGGAGCTGTTTTTT.

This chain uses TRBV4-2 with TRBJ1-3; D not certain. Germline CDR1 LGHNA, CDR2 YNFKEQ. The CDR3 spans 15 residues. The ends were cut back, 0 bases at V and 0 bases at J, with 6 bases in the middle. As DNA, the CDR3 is TGTGCCAGCAGCCAAGAGGGCTTCTCTGGAAACACCATATATTTT. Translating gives CASSQEGFSGNTIYF.